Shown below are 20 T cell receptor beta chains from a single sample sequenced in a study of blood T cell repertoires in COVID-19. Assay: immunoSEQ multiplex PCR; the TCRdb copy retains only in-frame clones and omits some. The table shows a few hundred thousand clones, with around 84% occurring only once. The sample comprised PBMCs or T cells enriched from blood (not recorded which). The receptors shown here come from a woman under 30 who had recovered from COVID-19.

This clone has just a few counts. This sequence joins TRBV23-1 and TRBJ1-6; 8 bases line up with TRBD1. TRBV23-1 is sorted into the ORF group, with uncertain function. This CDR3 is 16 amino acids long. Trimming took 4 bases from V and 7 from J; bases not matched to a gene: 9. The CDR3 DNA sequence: TGCGCCAGCAGTCTGTCCAGGGGGCACGCAAATTCACCCCTCCACTTT. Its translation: CASSLSRGHANSPLHF.

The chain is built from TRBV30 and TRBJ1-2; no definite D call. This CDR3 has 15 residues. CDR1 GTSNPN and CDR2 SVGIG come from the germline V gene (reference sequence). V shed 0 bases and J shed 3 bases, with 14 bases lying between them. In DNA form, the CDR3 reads TGTGCCTGGAGTGTACGGGGTATCGGGTACTATGGCTACACCTTC. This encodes CAWSVRGIGYYGYTF.

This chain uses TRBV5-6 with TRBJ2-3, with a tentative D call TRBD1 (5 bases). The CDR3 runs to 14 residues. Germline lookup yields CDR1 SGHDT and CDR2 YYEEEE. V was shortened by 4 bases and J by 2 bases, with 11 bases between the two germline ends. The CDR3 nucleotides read TGTGCCAGCAGCCCGACAGTAAACACAGATACGCAGTATTTT. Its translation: CASSPTVNTDTQYF.

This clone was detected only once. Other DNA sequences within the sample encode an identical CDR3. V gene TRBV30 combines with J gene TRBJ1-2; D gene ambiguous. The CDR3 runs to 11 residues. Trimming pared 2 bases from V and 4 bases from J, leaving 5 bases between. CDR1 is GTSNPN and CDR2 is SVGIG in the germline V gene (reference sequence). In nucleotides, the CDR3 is TGTGCCTGGAGTCCCAGCTATGGCTACACCTTC. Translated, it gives CAWSPSYGYTF. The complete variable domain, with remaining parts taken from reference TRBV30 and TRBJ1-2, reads SQTIHQWPATLVQPVGSPLSLECTVEGTSNPNLYWYRQAAGRGLQLLFYSVGIGQISSEVPQNLSASRPQDRQFILSSKKLLLSDSGFYLCAWSPSYGYTFGSGTRLTVV.

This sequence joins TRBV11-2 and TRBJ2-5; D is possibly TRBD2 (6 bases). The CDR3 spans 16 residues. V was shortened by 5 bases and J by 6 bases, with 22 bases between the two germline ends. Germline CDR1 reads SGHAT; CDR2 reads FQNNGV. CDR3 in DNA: TGTGCCAGCAGCCTAGGGCGGGACTCCGCATCGAAGACCCAGTACTTC. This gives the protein CASSLGRDSASKTQYF.

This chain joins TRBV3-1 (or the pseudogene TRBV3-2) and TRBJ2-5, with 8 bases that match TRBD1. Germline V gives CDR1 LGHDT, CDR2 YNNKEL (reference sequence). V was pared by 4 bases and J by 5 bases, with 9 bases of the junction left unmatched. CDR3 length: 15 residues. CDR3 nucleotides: TGTGCCAGCAGCCCTCATCCAGGGGGCCGGGAGACCCAGTACTTC. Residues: CASSPHPGGRETQYF.

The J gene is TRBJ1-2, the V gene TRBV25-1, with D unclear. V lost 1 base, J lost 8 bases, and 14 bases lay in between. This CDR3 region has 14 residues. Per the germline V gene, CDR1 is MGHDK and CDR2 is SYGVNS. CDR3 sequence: CASSESEPIRGYTF. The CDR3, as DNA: TGTGCCAGCAGTGAATCGGAACCAATCAGGGGCTACACCTTC.

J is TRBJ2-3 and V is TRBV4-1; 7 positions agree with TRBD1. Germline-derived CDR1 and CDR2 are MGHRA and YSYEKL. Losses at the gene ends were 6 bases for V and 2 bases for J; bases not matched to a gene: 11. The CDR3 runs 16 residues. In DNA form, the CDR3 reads TGCGCCAGCAGGCCTCGTAGCAGGGGGTACACAGATACGCAGTATTTT. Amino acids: CASRPRSRGYTDTQYF.

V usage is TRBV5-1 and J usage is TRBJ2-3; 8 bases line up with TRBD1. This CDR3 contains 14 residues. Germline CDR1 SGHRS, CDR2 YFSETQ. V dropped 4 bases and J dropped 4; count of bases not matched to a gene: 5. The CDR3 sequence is CASSDDRGADTQYF. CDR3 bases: TGCGCCAGCAGCGATGACAGGGGCGCAGATACGCAGTATTTT.

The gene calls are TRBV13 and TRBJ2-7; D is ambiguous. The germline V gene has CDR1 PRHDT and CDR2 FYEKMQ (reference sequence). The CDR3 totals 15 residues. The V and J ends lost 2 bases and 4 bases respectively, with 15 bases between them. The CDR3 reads CASSLLAQNLYEQYF. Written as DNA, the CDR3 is TGTGCCAGCAGCTTACTCGCTCAGAATCTGTACGAGCAGTACTTC.

The CDR3 DNA reads as TGCGCCAGCAGCTTGGATGGGACAGGGCAATATGAGACCCAGTACTTC. Its protein is CASSLDGTGQYETQYF. The rearrangement joins TRBV5-1 to TRBJ2-5; 9 bases align to TRBD1. Per germline, CDR1 SGHRS and CDR2 YFSETQ. This CDR3 region has 16 residues. V shed 0 bases and J 5 bases; nucleotides not matched to a gene: 8.

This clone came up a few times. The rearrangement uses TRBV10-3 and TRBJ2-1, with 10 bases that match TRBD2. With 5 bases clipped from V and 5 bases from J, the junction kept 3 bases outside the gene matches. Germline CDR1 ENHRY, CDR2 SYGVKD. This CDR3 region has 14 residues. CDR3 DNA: TGTGCCATCAGTATGCTAGCGGGGGACAATGAGCAGTTCTTC. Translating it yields CAISMLAGDNEQFF.

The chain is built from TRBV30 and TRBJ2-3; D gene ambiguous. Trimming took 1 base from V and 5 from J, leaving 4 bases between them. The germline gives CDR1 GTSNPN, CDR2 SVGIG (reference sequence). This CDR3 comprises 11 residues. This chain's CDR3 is CAWSAGDTQYF. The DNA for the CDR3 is TGTGCCTGGAGTGCAGGAGATACGCAGTATTTT. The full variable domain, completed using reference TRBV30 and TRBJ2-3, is SQTIHQWPATLVQPVGSPLSLECTVEGTSNPNLYWYRQAAGRGLQLLFYSVGIGQISSEVPQNLSASRPQDRQFILSSKKLLLSDSGFYLCAWSAGDTQYFGPGTRLTVL.

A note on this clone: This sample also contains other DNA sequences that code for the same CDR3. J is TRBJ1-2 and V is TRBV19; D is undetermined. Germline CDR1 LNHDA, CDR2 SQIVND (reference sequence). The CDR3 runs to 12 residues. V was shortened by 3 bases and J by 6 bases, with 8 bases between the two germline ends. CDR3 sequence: CASSIGIDGYTF. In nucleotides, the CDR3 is TGTGCCAGTAGTATCGGGATCGATGGCTACACCTTC.

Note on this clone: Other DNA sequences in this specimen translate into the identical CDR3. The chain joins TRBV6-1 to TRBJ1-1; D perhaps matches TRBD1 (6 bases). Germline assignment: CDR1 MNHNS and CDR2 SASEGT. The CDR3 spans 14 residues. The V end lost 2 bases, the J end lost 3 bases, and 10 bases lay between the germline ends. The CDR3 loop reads CASSEQGLDTEAFF. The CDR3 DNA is TGTGCCAGCAGTGAACAGGGGTTGGACACTGAAGCTTTCTTT.

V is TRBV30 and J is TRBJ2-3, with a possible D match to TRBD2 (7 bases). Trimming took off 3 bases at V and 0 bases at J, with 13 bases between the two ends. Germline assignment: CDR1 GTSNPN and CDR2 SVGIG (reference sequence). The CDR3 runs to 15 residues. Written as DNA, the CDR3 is TGTGCCTGGAGCGGAGGGGGGGCTAGCACAGATACGCAGTATTTT. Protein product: CAWSGGGASTDTQYF.

In DNA, the CDR3 is TGTGCCAGCAGCCAATGGGGGAGGGGCACTGAAGCTTTCTTT. Translation: CASSQWGRGTEAFF. The V gene is TRBV3-1 (or the pseudogene TRBV3-2), the J gene TRBJ1-1, with D possibly being TRBD1 (5 bases). CDR1 and CDR2 from the germline V gene are LGHDT and YNNKEL (reference sequence). Trimming cost V 2 bases and J 4 bases, with 11 bases left between them. This CDR3 has 14 amino acids.

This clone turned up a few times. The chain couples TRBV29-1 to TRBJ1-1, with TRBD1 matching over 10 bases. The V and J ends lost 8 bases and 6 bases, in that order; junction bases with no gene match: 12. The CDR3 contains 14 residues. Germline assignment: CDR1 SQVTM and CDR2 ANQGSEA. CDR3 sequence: CSHLAGQGVSEAFF. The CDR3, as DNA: TGCAGCCATCTAGCCGGACAGGGGGTCTCTGAAGCTTTCTTT.

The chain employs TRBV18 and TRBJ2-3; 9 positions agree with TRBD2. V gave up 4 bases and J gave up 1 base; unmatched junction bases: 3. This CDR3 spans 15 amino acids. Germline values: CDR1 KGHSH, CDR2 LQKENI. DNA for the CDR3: TGTGCCAGCTCACGACTAGCGGACGGCACAGATACGCAGTATTTT. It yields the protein CASSRLADGTDTQYF. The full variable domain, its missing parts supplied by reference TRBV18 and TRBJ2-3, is NAGVMQNPRHLVRRRGQEARLRCSPMKGHSHVYWYRQLPEEGLKFMVYLQKENIIDESGMPKERFSAEFPKEGPSILRIQQVVRGDSAAYFCASSRLADGTDTQYFGPGTRLTVL.

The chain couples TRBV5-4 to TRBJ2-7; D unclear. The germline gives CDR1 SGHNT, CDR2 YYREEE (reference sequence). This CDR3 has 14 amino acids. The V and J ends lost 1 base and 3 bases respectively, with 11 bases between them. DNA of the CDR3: TGTGCCAGCAGCTTGTTCTCTGATAGCTACGAGCAGTACTTC. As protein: CASSLFSDSYEQYF.